What follows describes a single TCR beta chain. Its target is not known. The data originate from a study of cytomegalovirus exposure and HLA in healthy donors. General study results and limits: According to a later analysis, donors in an Asian-associated ancestry cluster reportedly had fewer N-insertions than the roughly 720-donor mean. Overall, under 200 TCR beta chains were annotated as cytomegalovirus-associated. A few chains linked to CMV were shown in vitro to be specific for CMV antigens.

Trimming left V 3 bases short and J 3 bases short, with 15 bases between. Germline V CDR1 and CDR2: SGHNT, YYREEE (reference sequence). The CDR3 totals 15 residues. Amplification used 60 Vbeta primers and 13 Jbeta primers. Method: immunoSEQ multiplex PCR; TCRdb's copy keeps in-frame clones and lacks some. Of roughly 100,000 clones detected, approximately 89% appear once; the ten largest clones hold around 3.9%. The receptor was isolated from a man aged 25 to 40 in good health and CMV-seronegative. Source material: PBMCs. The chain is built from TRBV5-4 and TRBJ1-1; TRBD1 is a possible D gene (5 bases). The CDR3 nucleotides read TGTGCCAGCAGCTCACCCAGCCGGGGGGACACTGAAGCTTTCTTT. Translated: CASSSPSRGDTEAFF.